This T cell receptor (beta chain) was documented in a study of read filtering for tumor transcriptome and immune sequencing. As for the study in general: Mean patient age was 65.9 years, range roughly 40 to 80; 17 male, around 14 female. By R-ISS, stages I, II and III held about 8, 17 and 7 patients.

From approximately 430 ng of RNA, a library with molecular barcoded alpha/delta and beta/gamma adaptors was made. Via MiXCR, TCRdb re-called the reads, giving one row per CDR3 protein. The sample records some 130,000 distinct CDR3 sequences, approximately 13% being singletons. As to this clonotype: This could be a read error, since a much larger clone is one nucleotide away.

This receptor was taken from a donor older than 35 with multiple myeloma. Material: a population of CD138-negative cells sorted from bone marrow.

This chain's CDR3 is CASSSGQTGTNTHEQYF. In nucleotides, the CDR3 is TGCGCCAGCAGTTCGGGTCAAACCGGGACAAACACCCACGAGCAGTACTTC. This chain joins TRBV5-1 and TRBJ2-7, with D perhaps TRBD1 (6 bases). The CDR3 length is 17 residues. The V end lost 5 bases, the J end lost 5 bases, and 26 bases lay between the germline ends. CDR1 and CDR2 (germline): SGHRS, YFSETQ. The full variable domain, completed using reference TRBV5-1 and TRBJ2-7, is KAGVTQTPRYLIKTRGQQVTLSCSPISGHRSVSWYQQTPGQGLQFLFEYFSETQRNKGNFPGRFSGRQFSNSRSEMNVSTLELGDSALYLCASSSGQTGTNTHEQYFGPGTRLTVT.